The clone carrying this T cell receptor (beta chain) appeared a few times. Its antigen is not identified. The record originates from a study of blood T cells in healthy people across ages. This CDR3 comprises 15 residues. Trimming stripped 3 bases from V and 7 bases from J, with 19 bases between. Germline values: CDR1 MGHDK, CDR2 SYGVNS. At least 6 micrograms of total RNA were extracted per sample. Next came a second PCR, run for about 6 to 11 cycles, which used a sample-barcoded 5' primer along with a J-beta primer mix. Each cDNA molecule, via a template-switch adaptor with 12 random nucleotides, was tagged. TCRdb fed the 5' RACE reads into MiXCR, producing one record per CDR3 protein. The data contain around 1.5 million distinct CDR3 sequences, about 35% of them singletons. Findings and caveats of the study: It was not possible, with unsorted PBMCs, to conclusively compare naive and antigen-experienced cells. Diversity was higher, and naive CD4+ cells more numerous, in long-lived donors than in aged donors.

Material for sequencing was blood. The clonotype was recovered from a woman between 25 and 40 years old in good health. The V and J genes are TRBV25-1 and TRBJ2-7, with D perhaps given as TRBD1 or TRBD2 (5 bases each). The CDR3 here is CASSDTGTEGTEQYF. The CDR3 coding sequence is TGTGCCAGCAGTGACACCGGGACGGAAGGGACGGAGCAGTACTTC.